This T cell receptor beta chain was captured in a study of CD8 T cells in Susac syndrome. Random-hexamer reverse transcription was applied to about 0.5 to 1 ug RNA. TCRdb analysed the immunoSEQ multiplex PCR reads with MiXCR anew, one entry per CDR3 protein. The repertoire holds 180,000 or so distinct CDR3 sequences, with more than 90% as singletons. Per the germline V gene, CDR1 is DFQATT and CDR2 is SNEGSKA (reference sequence). CDR3 length equals 14 residues. V was pared by 2 bases and J by 9 bases, with 7 bases of the junction left unmatched. The specimen sequenced was CD4+ T cells from PBMCs. The receptor was derived from a human donor with multiple sclerosis. V and J are TRBV20-1 and TRBJ2-1, with 10 bases matching TRBD1. CDR3 sequence reads: CSARRDRGEGEQFF. In DNA form, the CDR3 reads TGCAGTGCTAGAAGGGACAGGGGAGAGGGTGAGCAGTTCTTC.